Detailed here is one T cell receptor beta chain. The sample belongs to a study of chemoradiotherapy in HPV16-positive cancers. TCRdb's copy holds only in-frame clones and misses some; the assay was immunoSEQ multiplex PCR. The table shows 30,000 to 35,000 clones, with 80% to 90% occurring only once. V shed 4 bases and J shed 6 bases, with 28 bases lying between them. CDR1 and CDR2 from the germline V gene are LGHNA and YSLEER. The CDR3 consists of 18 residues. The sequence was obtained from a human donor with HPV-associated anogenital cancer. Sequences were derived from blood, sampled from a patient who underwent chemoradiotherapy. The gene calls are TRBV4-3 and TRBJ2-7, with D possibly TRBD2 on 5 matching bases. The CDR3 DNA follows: TGCGCCAGCAGCCCGAGGACGTCGTCTATGACATACGGGGTCGAGCAGTACTTC. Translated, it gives CASSPRTSSMTYGVEQYF.